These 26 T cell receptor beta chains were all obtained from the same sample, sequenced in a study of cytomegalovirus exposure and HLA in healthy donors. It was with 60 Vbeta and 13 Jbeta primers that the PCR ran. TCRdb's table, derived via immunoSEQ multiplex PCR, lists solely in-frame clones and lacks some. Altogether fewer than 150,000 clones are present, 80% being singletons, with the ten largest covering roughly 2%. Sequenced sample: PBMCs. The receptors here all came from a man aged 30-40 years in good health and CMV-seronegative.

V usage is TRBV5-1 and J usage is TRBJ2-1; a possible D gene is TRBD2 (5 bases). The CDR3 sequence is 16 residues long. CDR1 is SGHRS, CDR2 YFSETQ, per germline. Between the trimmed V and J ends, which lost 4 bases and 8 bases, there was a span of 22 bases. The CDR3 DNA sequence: TGCGCCAGCAGCCCTACCGGGGTTAAGGGTGGTGATGAGCAGTTCTTC. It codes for CASSPTGVKGGDEQFF. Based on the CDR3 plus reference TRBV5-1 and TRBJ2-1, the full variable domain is KAGVTQTPRYLIKTRGQQVTLSCSPISGHRSVSWYQQTPGQGLQFLFEYFSETQRNKGNFPGRFSGRQFSNSRSEMNVSTLELGDSALYLCASSPTGVKGGDEQFFGPGTRLTVL.

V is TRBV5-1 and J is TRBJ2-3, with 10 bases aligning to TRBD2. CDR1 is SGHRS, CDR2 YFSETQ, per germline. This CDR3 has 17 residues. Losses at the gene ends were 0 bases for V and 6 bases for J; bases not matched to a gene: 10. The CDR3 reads CASSLASRAGGPDTQYF. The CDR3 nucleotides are TGCGCCAGCAGCTTGGCCAGTAGAGCGGGAGGGCCGGATACGCAGTATTTT.

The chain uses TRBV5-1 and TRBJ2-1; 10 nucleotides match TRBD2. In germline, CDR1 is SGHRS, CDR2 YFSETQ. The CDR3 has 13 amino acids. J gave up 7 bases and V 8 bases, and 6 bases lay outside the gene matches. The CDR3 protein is CASSSGSFNEQFF. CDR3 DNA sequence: TGCGCCAGTTCTAGCGGGAGTTTTAATGAGCAGTTCTTC.

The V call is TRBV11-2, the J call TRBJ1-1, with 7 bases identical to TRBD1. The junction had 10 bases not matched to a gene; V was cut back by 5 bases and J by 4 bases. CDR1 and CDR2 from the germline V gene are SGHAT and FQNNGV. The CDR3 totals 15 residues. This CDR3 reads CASSPTGLTGTEAFF. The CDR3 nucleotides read TGTGCCAGCAGCCCGACAGGGTTGACCGGCACTGAAGCTTTCTTT.

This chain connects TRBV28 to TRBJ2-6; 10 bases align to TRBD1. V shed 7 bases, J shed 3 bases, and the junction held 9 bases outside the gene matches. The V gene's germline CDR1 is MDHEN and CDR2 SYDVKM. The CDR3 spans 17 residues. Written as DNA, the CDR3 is TGTGCCAGCATCGCAGACAGGGGGCTAAGTGGGGCCAACGTCCTGACTTTC. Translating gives CASIADRGLSGANVLTF.

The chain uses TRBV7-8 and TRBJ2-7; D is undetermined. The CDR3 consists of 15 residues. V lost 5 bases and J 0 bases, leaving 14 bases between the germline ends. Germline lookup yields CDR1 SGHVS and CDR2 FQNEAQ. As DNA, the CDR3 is TGTGCCAGCAGCGTTCTAGGCGCAAGCTCCTACGAGCAGTACTTC. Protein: CASSVLGASSYEQYF.

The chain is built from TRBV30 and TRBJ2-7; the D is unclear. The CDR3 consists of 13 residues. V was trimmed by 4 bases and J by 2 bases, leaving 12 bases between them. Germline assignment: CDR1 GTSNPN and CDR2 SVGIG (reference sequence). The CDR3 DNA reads TGTGCCTGGACTGACACTGGTACCTACGAGCAGTACTTC. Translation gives CAWTDTGTYEQYF.

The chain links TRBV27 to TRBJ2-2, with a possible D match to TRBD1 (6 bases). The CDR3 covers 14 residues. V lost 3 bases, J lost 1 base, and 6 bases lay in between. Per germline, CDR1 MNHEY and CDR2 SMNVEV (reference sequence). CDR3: CASSLTGNTGELFF. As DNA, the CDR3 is TGTGCCAGCAGTTTGACAGGGAACACCGGGGAGCTGTTTTTT.

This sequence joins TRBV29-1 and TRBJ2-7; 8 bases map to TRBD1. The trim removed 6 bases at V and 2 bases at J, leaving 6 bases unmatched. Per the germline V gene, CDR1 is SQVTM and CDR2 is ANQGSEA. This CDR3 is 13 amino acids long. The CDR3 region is CSVPGQETYEQYF. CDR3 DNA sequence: TGCAGCGTGCCGGGACAGGAAACCTACGAGCAGTACTTC.

CDR3 nucleotide sequence: TGTGCCAGCAGCCCAGGACAGGGTGAGCAGTTCTTC. It encodes CASSPGQGEQFF. This chain uses TRBV5-4 with TRBJ2-1, with 8 nucleotides matching TRBD1. With 4 bases clipped from V and 9 bases from J, the junction kept 3 bases outside the gene matches. The CDR3 has 12 residues. Germline V CDR1 and CDR2: SGHNT, YYREEE (reference sequence).

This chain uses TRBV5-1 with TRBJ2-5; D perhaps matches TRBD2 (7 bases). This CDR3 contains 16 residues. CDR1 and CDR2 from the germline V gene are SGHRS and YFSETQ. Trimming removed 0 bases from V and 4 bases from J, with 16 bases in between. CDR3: CASSLVAQGRGETQYF. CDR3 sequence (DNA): TGCGCCAGCAGCTTGGTGGCGCAGGGGAGGGGAGAGACCCAGTACTTC.

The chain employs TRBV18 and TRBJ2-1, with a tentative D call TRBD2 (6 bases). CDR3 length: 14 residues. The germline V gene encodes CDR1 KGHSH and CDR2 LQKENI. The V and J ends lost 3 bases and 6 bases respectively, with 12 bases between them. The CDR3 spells CASSPGQGGNEQFF. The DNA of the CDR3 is TGTGCCAGCTCACCGGGGCAGGGAGGCAATGAGCAGTTCTTC.

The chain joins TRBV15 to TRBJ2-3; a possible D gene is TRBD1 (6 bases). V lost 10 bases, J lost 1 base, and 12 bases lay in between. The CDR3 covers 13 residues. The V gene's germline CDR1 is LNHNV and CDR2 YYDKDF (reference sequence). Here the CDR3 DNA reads TGTGCCAGCCAACAGGGTGGCACAGATACGCAGTATTTT. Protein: CASQQGGTDTQYF.

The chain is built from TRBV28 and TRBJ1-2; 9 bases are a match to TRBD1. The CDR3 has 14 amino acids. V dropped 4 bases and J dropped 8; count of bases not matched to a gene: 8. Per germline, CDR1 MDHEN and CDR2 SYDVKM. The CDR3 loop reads CASSSEQGASGYTF. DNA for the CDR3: TGTGCCAGCAGTTCGGAACAGGGGGCTTCCGGCTACACCTTC.

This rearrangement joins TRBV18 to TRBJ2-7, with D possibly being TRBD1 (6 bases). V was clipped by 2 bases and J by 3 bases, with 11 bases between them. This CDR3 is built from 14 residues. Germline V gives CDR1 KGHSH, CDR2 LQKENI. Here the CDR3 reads CASSPSDRIYEQYF. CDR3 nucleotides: TGTGCCAGCTCACCATCGGACAGAATCTACGAGCAGTACTTC.

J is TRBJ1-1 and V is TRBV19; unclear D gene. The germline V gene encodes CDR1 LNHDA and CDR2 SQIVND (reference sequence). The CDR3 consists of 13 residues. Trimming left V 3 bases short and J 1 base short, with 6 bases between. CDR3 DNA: TGTGCCAGTAGTATCCGACAGAACACTGAAGCTTTCTTT. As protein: CASSIRQNTEAFF.

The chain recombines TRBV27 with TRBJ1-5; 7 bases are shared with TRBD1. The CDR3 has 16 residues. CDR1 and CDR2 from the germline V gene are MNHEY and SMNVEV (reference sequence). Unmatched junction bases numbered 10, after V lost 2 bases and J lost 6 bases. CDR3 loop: CASSLGERGPGQPQHF. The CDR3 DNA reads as TGTGCCAGCAGTTTAGGAGAAAGGGGGCCAGGTCAGCCCCAGCATTTT.

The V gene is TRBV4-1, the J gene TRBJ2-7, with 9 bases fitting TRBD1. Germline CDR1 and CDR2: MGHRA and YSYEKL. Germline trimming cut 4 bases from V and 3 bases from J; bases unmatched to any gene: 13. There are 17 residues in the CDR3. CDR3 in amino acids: CASSPPQGTGLGYEQYF. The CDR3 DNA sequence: TGCGCCAGCAGCCCCCCGCAAGGGACAGGGTTAGGCTACGAGCAGTACTTC.

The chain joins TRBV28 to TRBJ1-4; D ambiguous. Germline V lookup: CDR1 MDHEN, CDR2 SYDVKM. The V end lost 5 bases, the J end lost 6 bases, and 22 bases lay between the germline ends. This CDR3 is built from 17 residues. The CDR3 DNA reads TGTGCCAGCAGTCCAGCCGCAGCGGCGGCATGGGATGAAAAACTGTTTTTT. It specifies CASSPAAAAAWDEKLFF.

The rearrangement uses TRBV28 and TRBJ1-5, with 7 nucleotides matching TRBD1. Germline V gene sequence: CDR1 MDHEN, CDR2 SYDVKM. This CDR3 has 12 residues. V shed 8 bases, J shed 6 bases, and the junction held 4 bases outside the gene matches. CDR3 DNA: TGTGCCAGCTTCCCAGGGGGTCAGCCCCAGCATTTT. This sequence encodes CASFPGGQPQHF.

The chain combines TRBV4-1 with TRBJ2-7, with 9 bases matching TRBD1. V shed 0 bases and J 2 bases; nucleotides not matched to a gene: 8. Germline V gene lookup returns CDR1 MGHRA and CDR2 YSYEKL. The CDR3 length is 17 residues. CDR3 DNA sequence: TGCGCCAGCAGCCAAGAATCGGCGGGACAGGGTACCTACGAGCAGTACTTC. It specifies CASSQESAGQGTYEQYF.

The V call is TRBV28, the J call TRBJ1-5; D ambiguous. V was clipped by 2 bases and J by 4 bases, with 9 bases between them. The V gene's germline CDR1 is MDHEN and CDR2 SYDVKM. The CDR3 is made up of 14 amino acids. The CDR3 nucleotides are TGTGCCAGCAGTTTAATGAGGGATAATCAGCCCCAGCATTTT. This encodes CASSLMRDNQPQHF.

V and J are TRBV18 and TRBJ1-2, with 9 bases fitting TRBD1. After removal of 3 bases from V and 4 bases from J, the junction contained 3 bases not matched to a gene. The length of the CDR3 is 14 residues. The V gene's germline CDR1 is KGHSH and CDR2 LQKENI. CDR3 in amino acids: CASSPTGGSYGYTF. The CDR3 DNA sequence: TGTGCCAGCTCACCTACAGGGGGCAGCTATGGCTACACCTTC.

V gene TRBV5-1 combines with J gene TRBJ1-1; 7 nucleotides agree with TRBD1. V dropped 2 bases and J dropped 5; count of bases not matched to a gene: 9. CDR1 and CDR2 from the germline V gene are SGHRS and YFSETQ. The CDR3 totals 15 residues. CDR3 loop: CASSFADRDRTEAFF. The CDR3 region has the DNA TGCGCCAGCAGCTTCGCCGACAGGGACCGGACTGAAGCTTTCTTT. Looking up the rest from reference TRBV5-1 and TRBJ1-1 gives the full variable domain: KAGVTQTPRYLIKTRGQQVTLSCSPISGHRSVSWYQQTPGQGLQFLFEYFSETQRNKGNFPGRFSGRQFSNSRSEMNVSTLELGDSALYLCASSFADRDRTEAFFGQGTRLTVV.

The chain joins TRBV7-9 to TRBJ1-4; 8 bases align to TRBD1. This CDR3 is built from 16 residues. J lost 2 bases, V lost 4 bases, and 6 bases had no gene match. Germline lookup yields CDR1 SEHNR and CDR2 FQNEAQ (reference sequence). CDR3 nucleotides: TGTGCCAGCAGCTCGACCTCAGGGGGCACTAATGAAAAACTGTTTTTT. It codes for CASSSTSGGTNEKLFF.

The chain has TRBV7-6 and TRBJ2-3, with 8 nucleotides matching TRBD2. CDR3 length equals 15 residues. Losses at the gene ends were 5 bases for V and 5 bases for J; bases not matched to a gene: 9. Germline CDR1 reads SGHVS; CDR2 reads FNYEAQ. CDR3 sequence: CASSAGGGLLDTQYF. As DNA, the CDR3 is TGTGCCAGCAGCGCAGGCGGGGGGCTCTTAGATACGCAGTATTTT. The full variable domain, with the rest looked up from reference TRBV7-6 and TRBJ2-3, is GAGVSQSPRYKVTKRGQDVALRCDPISGHVSLYWYRQALGQGPEFLTYFNYEAQQDKSGLPNDRFSAERPEGSISTLTIQRTEQRDSAMYRCASSAGGGLLDTQYFGPGTRLTVL.